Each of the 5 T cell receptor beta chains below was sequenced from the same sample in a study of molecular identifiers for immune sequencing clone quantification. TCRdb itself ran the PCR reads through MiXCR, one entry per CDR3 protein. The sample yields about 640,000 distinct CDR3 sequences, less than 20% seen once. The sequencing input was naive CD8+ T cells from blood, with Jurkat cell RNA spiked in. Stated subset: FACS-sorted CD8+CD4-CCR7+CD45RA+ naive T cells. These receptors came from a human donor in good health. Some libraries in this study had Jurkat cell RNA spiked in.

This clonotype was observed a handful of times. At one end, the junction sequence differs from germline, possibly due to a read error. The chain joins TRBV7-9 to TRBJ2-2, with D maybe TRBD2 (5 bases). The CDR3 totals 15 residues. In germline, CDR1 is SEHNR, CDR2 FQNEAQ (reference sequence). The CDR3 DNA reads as TGTGCCAGCAGCTTAGGTCACTTAAACACCGGGGAGCTGCTTTTT. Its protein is CASSLGHLNTGELLF.

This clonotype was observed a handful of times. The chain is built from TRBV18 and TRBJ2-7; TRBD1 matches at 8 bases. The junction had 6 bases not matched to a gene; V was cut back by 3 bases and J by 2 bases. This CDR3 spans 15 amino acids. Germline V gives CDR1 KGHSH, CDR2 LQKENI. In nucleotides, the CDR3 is TGTGCCAGCTCACCGAACAGGGGGATTACCTACGAGCAGTACTTC. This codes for CASSPNRGITYEQYF.

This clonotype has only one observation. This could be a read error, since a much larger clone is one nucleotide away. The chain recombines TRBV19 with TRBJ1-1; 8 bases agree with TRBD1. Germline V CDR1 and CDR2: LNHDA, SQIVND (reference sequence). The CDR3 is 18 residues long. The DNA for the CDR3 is TGTGCCAGTAGTATAGTGGGCAGGGGGCGATTTGGAGACACTGGAGCTTTCTTT. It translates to CASSIVGRGRFGDTGAFF.

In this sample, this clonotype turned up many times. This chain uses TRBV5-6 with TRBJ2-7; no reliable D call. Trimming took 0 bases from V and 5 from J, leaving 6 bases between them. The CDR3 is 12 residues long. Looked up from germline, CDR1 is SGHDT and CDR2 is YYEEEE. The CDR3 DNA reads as TGTGCCAGCAGCTTGGGTGATAACGAGCAGTACTTC. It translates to CASSLGDNEQYF.

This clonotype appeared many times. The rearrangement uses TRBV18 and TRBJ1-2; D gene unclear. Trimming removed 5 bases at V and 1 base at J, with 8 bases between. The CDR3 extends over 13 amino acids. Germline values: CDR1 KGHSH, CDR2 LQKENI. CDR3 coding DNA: TGTGCCAGCTCAGGCGATTATAACTATGGCTACACCTTC. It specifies CASSGDYNYGYTF.